A selection of T cell receptor beta chains follows, all from one sample in a study of T cell responses to AZD1222 COVID-19 vaccine. Clones were read by immunoSEQ multiplex PCR, and TCRdb kept only the in-frame ones, dropping some. The sample yields about 110,000 clones, roughly 88% seen once. Sample: peripheral blood, taken on day 0 of AZD1222 vaccination. The receptors originated from an adult in good health. Each CDR3 is given with its conserved first and last residue. The order of the fields is CDR3 DNA, CDR3 protein, V gene, clone size, D gene, J gene. The D gene is left open where the match is weak. The size entry is marked missing in some rows and otherwise reads once, few, many or a size class.

CDR3 DNA: TGTGCCAGCAGTGGGGACGCGAACACTGAAGCTTTCTTT; CDR3 protein: CASSGDANTEAFF; V gene: TRBV2; clone size: -; D gene: -; J gene: TRBJ1-1
CDR3 DNA: TGTGCCAGCAGCTTAGTGTTACAGGGCAACACCGGGGAGCTGTTTTTT; CDR3 protein: CASSLVLQGNTGELFF; V gene: TRBV11-2; clone size: -; D gene: -; J gene: TRBJ2-2
CDR3 DNA: TGTGCCAGCAGTTCCTTTATTTGGGGATCCGGCAATCAGCCCCAGCATTTT; CDR3 protein: CASSSFIWGSGNQPQHF; V gene: TRBV27; clone size: -; D gene: -; J gene: TRBJ1-5
CDR3 DNA: TGTGCCAGCAGCCACATTTGGGAAACTAACTATGGCTACACCTTC; CDR3 protein: CASSHIWETNYGYTF; V gene: TRBV28; clone size: once; D gene: -; J gene: TRBJ1-2
CDR3 DNA: TGTGCCAGCAGCGTAGGGCTTAACTATGGCTACACCTTC; CDR3 protein: CASSVGLNYGYTF; V gene: TRBV9; clone size: -; D gene: -; J gene: TRBJ1-2
CDR3 DNA: TGTGCCAGCAGTGTTCAGGGGTCGAACGCTGAAGCTTTCTTT; CDR3 protein: CASSVQGSNAEAFF; V gene: TRBV2; clone size: -; D gene: -; J gene: TRBJ1-1
CDR3 DNA: TGTGCCAGTAGTATGCAACCGGGACACCTGAACACTGAAGCTTTCTTT; CDR3 protein: CASSMQPGHLNTEAFF; V gene: TRBV19; clone size: -; D gene: -; J gene: TRBJ1-1
CDR3 DNA: TGTGCCAGCAGCTCCGCGACAGTTAAAGAGACCCAGTACTTC; CDR3 protein: CASSSATVKETQYF; V gene: TRBV7-9; clone size: -; D gene: -; J gene: TRBJ2-5
CDR3 DNA: TGTGCCAGCAGATCCGACAGTGGAAATGAGCAGTTCTTC; CDR3 protein: CASRSDSGNEQFF; V gene: TRBV2; clone size: -; D gene: -; J gene: TRBJ2-1
CDR3 DNA: TGTGCCAGCAGCTTAGCGCTCGGAAACACCATATATTTT; CDR3 protein: CASSLALGNTIYF; V gene: TRBV7-9; clone size: -; D gene: -; J gene: TRBJ1-3
CDR3 DNA: TGTGCCAGCAGCGATACAGGGAGCTACAAGCAGTACTTC; CDR3 protein: CASSDTGSYKQYF; V gene: TRBV6-2/TRBV6-3; clone size: once; D gene: -; J gene: TRBJ2-7
CDR3 DNA: TGCGCCAGCAGCTCCGGGTACAATGAGCAGTTCTTC; CDR3 protein: CASSSGYNEQFF; V gene: TRBV5-1; clone size: -; D gene: -; J gene: TRBJ2-1
CDR3 DNA: TGTGCCATCAGTGAGTCGTCGGGGGTGGGCTATGGCTACACCTTC; CDR3 protein: CAISESSGVGYGYTF; V gene: TRBV10-3; clone size: -; D gene: -; J gene: TRBJ1-2
CDR3 DNA: TGTGCCAGCAGTCCTGAGTTAGGGCTTAGGAATTCACCCCTCCACTTT; CDR3 protein: CASSPELGLRNSPLHF; V gene: TRBV27; clone size: few; D gene: -; J gene: TRBJ1-6
CDR3 DNA: TGTGCCAGCAGTGTGACAGGGGGCGCGCATGGGGCCAACGTCCTGACTTTC; CDR3 protein: CASSVTGGAHGANVLTF; V gene: TRBV6-1; clone size: -; D gene: TRBD1; J gene: TRBJ2-6
CDR3 DNA: TGCGCCAGCAGCCCAGTGCAGGGGGAAGTTTCACCCCTCCACTTT; CDR3 protein: CASSPVQGEVSPLHF; V gene: TRBV4-3; clone size: -; D gene: TRBD1; J gene: TRBJ1-6
CDR3 DNA: TGTGCCAGCAGCCCAGGACAGGGTTGGACACCCCTCCACTTT; CDR3 protein: CASSPGQGWTPLHF; V gene: TRBV14; clone size: -; D gene: TRBD1; J gene: TRBJ1-6
CDR3 DNA: TGTGCCACCAGTGCGGCAGGGGAAGGAAACATTCAGTACTTC; CDR3 protein: CATSAAGEGNIQYF; V gene: TRBV24-1; clone size: -; D gene: -; J gene: TRBJ2-4
CDR3 DNA: TGTGCCAGCAGCCAAGGCGGGGGACCCAAAAACATTCAGTACTTC; CDR3 protein: CASSQGGGPKNIQYF; V gene: TRBV3-1/TRBV3-2; clone size: -; D gene: TRBD2; J gene: TRBJ2-4
CDR3 DNA: TGTGCCAGCAGTTTATCTTTAGCCAGTCGGGGAAATGAGCAGTTCTTC; CDR3 protein: CASSLSLASRGNEQFF; V gene: TRBV28; clone size: -; D gene: -; J gene: TRBJ2-1
CDR3 DNA: TGTGCCAGCAGCCCCGGCGAAATGAACACTGAAGCTTTCTTT; CDR3 protein: CASSPGEMNTEAFF; V gene: TRBV7-8; clone size: -; D gene: -; J gene: TRBJ1-1
CDR3 DNA: TGTGCCAGCAGTGGATCGGGGTACTATGGCTACACCTTC; CDR3 protein: CASSGSGYYGYTF; V gene: TRBV2; clone size: once; D gene: -; J gene: TRBJ1-2
CDR3 DNA: TGTGCCAGCTCACCACCCGCCGGGGCGAACACTGAAGCTTTCTTT; CDR3 protein: CASSPPAGANTEAFF; V gene: TRBV18; clone size: -; D gene: -; J gene: TRBJ1-1
CDR3 DNA: TGCGCCAGCAGCCAAGAGAACTCTCCGGGAGAGCAGTTCTTC; CDR3 protein: CASSQENSPGEQFF; V gene: TRBV4-3; clone size: -; D gene: -; J gene: TRBJ2-1
CDR3 DNA: TGTGCCAGCAGCCAGCTGGACACCGGGGAGCTGTTTTTT; CDR3 protein: CASSQLDTGELFF; V gene: TRBV9; clone size: -; D gene: -; J gene: TRBJ2-2
CDR3 DNA: TGTGCCAGCAGCTTGGGCCCTTCACCCCTCCACTTT; CDR3 protein: CASSLGPSPLHF; V gene: TRBV5-6; clone size: -; D gene: -; J gene: TRBJ1-6
CDR3 DNA: TGTGCCAGTAGTATAGATCATAGAGACACCGGGGAGCTGTTTTTT; CDR3 protein: CASSIDHRDTGELFF; V gene: TRBV19; clone size: -; D gene: -; J gene: TRBJ2-2
CDR3 DNA: TGTGCCAGCAGCGTAGATTTGGGGGCCTCGTTTGATACGCAGTATTTT; CDR3 protein: CASSVDLGASFDTQYF; V gene: TRBV9; clone size: -; D gene: -; J gene: TRBJ2-3
CDR3 DNA: TGTGCCAGCAGCCATATGGAGGGGGGGACTGAAGCTTTCTTT; CDR3 protein: CASSHMEGGTEAFF; V gene: TRBV3-1/TRBV3-2; clone size: -; D gene: -; J gene: TRBJ1-1
CDR3 DNA: TGCGCCAGCAGCTACCTGACAGGGGGGATAGCGGATACGCAGTATTTT; CDR3 protein: CASSYLTGGIADTQYF; V gene: TRBV5-1; clone size: -; D gene: TRBD1; J gene: TRBJ2-3
CDR3 DNA: TGTGCCATCAGTGAGTCGAACGATTCTTCACCCCTCCACTTT; CDR3 protein: CAISESNDSSPLHF; V gene: TRBV10-3; clone size: once; D gene: -; J gene: TRBJ1-6
CDR3 DNA: TGTGCCAGCGGGGGGGCCGGGACAGGGAACTATGGCTACACCTTC; CDR3 protein: CASGGAGTGNYGYTF; V gene: TRBV19; clone size: -; D gene: TRBD1; J gene: TRBJ1-2
CDR3 DNA: TGTGCCAGCAGCGTAGGTGGGGCGGTAGGTCAGCCCCAGCATTTT; CDR3 protein: CASSVGGAVGQPQHF; V gene: TRBV9; clone size: -; D gene: -; J gene: TRBJ1-5
CDR3 DNA: TGTGCCAGCTCACCACAGGGGTTCCGTCAGCCCCAGCATTTT; CDR3 protein: CASSPQGFRQPQHF; V gene: TRBV18; clone size: -; D gene: -; J gene: TRBJ1-5
CDR3 DNA: TGTGCCAGTAATAAGGGGGGAAGGGGGAACACTGAAGCTTTCTTT; CDR3 protein: CASNKGGRGNTEAFF; V gene: TRBV19; clone size: few; D gene: -; J gene: TRBJ1-1
CDR3 DNA: TGCGCCAGCTGGCCGACAGGGGGAAGGACTGAAGCTTTCTTT; CDR3 protein: CASWPTGGRTEAFF; V gene: TRBV4-3; clone size: few; D gene: TRBD1; J gene: TRBJ1-1
CDR3 DNA: TGTGCCAGCAGCGCACTCGGGACAGGGGCCGAAAAACTGTTTTTT; CDR3 protein: CASSALGTGAEKLFF; V gene: TRBV9; clone size: -; D gene: TRBD1; J gene: TRBJ1-4